This T cell receptor (beta chain) derives from a study of blood T cell repertoires in COVID-19. The wider study: The origin of the acute and convalescent COVID-19 samples was the United States, Italy and Spain.

As originally analysed: Researchers report that nucleated cell counts were estimated from reference gene primer amplification. Profiled with immunoSEQ multiplex PCR; TCRdb holds only in-frame clones, not every one. Clone size and V and J calls were adopted from that table, with D and trimming inferred from the DNA. The sample includes a few hundred thousand clones, around 90% of them seen just once. J was trimmed by 4 bases and V by 5 bases; bases with no gene match: 10. CDR1 and CDR2 (germline): SEHNR, FQNEAQ (reference sequence). This CDR3 region has 15 residues. The receptor comes from a woman between 35 and 50 years old with COVID-19, enrolled during active disease. Sequencing was carried out using peripheral blood. The rearrangement uses TRBV7-9 and TRBJ1-1, with 7 bases lining up with TRBD1. This CDR3 is CASSLTGVLPTEAFF. The CDR3 DNA reads TGTGCCAGCAGCCTTACAGGGGTCCTACCCACTGAAGCTTTCTTT.